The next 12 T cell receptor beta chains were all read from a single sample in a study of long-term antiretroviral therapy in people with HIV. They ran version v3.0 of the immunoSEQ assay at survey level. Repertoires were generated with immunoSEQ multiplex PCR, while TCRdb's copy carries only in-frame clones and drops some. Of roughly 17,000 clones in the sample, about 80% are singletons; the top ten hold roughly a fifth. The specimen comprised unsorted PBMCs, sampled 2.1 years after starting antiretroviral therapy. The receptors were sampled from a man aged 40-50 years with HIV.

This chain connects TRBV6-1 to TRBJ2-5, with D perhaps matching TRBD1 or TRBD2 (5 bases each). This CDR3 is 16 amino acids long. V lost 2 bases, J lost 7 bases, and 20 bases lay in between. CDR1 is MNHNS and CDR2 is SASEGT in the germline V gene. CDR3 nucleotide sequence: TGTGCCAGCAGTGAACAGGGAGTTTTGGGGAGAGGGACCCAGTACTTC. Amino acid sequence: CASSEQGVLGRGTQYF.

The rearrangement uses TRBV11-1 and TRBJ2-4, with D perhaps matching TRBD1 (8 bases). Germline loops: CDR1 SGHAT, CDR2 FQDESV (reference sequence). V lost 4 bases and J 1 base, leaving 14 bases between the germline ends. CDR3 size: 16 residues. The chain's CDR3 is CASSSTGEGAKNIQYF. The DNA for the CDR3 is TGTGCCAGCAGCTCGACAGGGGAGGGGGCCAAAAACATTCAGTACTTC.

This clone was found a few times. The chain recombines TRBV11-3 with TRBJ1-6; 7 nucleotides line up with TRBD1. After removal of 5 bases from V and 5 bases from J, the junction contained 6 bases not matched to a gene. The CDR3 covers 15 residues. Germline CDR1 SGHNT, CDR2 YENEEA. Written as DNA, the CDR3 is TGTGCCAGCAGCCCCTCGGGACAGAATAATTCACCCCTCCACTTT. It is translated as CASSPSGQNNSPLHF.

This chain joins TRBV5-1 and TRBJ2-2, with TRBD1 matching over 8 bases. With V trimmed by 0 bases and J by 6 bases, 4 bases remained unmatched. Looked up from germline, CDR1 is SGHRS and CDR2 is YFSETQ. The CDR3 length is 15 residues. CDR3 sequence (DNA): TGCGCCAGCAGCTTGGAGGCAGGGGGCGCCGGGGAGCTGTTTTTT. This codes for CASSLEAGGAGELFF.

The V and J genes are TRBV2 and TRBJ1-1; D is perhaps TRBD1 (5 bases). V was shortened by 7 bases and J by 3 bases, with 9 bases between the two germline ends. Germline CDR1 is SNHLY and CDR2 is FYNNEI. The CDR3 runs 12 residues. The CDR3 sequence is CASTDSYTEAFF. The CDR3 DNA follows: TGTGCCAGCACCGACAGCTACACTGAAGCTTTCTTT.

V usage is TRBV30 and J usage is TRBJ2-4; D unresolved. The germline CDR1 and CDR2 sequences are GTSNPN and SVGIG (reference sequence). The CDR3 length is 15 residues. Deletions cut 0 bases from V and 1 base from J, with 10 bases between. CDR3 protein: CAWSVGLTAKNIQYF. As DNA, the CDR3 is TGTGCCTGGAGTGTGGGATTAACGGCCAAAAACATTCAGTACTTC.

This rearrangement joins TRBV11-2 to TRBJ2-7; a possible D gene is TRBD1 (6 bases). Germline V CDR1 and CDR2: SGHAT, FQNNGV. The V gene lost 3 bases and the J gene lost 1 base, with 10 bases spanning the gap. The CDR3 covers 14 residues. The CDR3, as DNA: TGTGCCAGCAGCTTCACTAGGGGGTCCTACGAGCAGTACTTC. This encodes CASSFTRGSYEQYF.

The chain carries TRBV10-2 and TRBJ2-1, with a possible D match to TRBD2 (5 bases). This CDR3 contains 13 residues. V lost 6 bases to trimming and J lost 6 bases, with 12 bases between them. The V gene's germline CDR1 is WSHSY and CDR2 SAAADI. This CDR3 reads CASSPGRGNEQFF. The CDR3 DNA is TGCGCCAGCAGCCCCGGACGGGGCAATGAGCAGTTCTTC.

The CDR3 DNA is TGTGCCAGCAGCCCCGACAGCCTGAACACTGAAGCTTTCTTT. It specifies CASSPDSLNTEAFF. This sequence joins TRBV6-5 and TRBJ1-1, with D perhaps matching TRBD1 (5 bases). V was pared by 6 bases and J by 0 bases, with 11 bases between. CDR3 length: 14 residues. Germline V gene data show CDR1 as MNHEY and CDR2 as SVGAGI.

The CDR3 sequence: CASSGDGEMNTEAFF. In DNA, the CDR3 is TGTGCCAGCAGCGGGGACGGGGAGATGAACACTGAAGCTTTCTTT. The chain couples TRBV5-4 to TRBJ1-1; TRBD1 is a possible D gene (5 bases). CDR1 SGHNT and CDR2 YYREEE come from the germline V gene (reference sequence). The CDR3 length is 15 residues. V lost 4 bases to trimming and J lost 0 bases, with 13 bases between them.

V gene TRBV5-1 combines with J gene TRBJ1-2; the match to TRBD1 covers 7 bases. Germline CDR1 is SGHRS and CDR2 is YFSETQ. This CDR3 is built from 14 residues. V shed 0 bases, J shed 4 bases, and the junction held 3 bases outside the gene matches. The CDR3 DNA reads TGCGCCAGCAGCTTGGCCGAGGGGGCCTATGGCTACACCTTC. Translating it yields CASSLAEGAYGYTF.

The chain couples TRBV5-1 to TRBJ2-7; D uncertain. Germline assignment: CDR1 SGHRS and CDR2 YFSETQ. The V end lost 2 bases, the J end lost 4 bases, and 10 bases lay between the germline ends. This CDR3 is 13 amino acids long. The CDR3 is CASSLQNPYEQYF. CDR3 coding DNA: TGCGCCAGCAGCTTACAGAACCCATACGAGCAGTACTTC.